The source of this T cell receptor (beta chain) is a study of response to subunit inactivated influenza vaccine. This clonotype was seen repeatedly, ten times or more. Each CDR3 protein is one row after TCRdb ran MiXCR on the RT-PCR reads. The table records roughly 780,000 distinct CDR3 sequences, 18% of them present only once. The germline V gene encodes CDR1 KGHSH and CDR2 LQKENI. V was clipped by 3 bases and J by 3 bases, with 15 bases between them. This CDR3 spans 16 amino acids. This chain joins TRBV18 and TRBJ2-1; maybe TRBD2 (6 bases). The sequenced sample was PBMCs from blood, obtained around 5 days after vaccination. The receptor's source is a middle-aged man who received an inactivated influenza vaccine. The DNA for the CDR3 is TGTGCCAGCTCACCCCCCGGGGTAGCGGACTACAATGAGCAGTTCTTC. Translating it yields CASSPPGVADYNEQFF.